This record looks at one T cell receptor beta chain sequence and its context. These data come from a study of blood T cell repertoires in COVID-19. Measured with immunoSEQ multiplex PCR; TCRdb has only the in-frame clones, and not every one. The table shows about 83,000 clones, with approximately 86% occurring only once. Germline CDR1 SGHDN, CDR2 FVKESK. V gave up 1 base and J gave up 9 bases, with 24 bases separating them. This CDR3 spans 17 amino acids. The sequence was obtained from a man at least 80 years old with active or convalescent COVID-19. The rearrangement joins TRBV14 to TRBJ2-5; D might be TRBD2 (5 bases). The sequenced material came from peripheral blood. The CDR3 protein is CASSQGGRADYSKAQYF. The CDR3 region has the DNA TGTGCCAGCAGCCAAGGGGGTAGGGCAGACTATTCGAAAGCCCAGTACTTC.